The clone carrying this TCR beta chain was observed at least ten times. CDR1 and CDR2 (germline): KGHDR, SFDVKD. The CDR3 has 16 amino acids. After removal of 5 bases from V and 2 bases from J, the junction contained 4 bases not matched to a gene. This sample was included in a study of T cells in Graves' hyperthyroidism and ophthalmopathy. TCR beta CDR3 regions were amplified from RNA. The HTBI primer set served for first-round RT-PCR of the TCR CDR3. TCRdb reprocessed the multiplex PCR reads with MiXCR, giving one entry per CDR3 protein. The repertoire consists of 350,000 to 400,000 distinct CDR3 sequences, with around 13% occurring once and the leading ten covering 8% to 13%. Graves' hyperthyroidism qualified as stable when ophthalmopathy did not progress within 18 months. From 9 to 10 ml of fresh peripheral blood, PBMCs were isolated.

The sequencing input was blood. The sequence came from a woman aged 55-69 years with Graves' hyperthyroidism. This rearrangement joins TRBV24-1 to TRBJ2-2; TRBD1 agrees at 10 bases. As DNA, the CDR3 is TGTGCCACCAGTGTCTCGACAGGGGGCAACACCGGGGAGCTGTTTTTT. This encodes CATSVSTGGNTGELFF.